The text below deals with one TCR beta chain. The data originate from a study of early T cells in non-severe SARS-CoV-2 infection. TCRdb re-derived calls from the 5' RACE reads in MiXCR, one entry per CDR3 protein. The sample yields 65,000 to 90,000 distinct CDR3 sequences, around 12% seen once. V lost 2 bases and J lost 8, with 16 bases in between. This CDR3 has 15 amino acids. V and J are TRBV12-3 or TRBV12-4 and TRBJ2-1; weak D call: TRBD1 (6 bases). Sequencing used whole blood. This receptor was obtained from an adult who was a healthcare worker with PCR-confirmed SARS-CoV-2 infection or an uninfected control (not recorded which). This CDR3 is CASSLTPQGMDEQFF. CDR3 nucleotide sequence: TGTGCCAGCAGTTTAACCCCGCAGGGGATGGATGAGCAGTTCTTC.